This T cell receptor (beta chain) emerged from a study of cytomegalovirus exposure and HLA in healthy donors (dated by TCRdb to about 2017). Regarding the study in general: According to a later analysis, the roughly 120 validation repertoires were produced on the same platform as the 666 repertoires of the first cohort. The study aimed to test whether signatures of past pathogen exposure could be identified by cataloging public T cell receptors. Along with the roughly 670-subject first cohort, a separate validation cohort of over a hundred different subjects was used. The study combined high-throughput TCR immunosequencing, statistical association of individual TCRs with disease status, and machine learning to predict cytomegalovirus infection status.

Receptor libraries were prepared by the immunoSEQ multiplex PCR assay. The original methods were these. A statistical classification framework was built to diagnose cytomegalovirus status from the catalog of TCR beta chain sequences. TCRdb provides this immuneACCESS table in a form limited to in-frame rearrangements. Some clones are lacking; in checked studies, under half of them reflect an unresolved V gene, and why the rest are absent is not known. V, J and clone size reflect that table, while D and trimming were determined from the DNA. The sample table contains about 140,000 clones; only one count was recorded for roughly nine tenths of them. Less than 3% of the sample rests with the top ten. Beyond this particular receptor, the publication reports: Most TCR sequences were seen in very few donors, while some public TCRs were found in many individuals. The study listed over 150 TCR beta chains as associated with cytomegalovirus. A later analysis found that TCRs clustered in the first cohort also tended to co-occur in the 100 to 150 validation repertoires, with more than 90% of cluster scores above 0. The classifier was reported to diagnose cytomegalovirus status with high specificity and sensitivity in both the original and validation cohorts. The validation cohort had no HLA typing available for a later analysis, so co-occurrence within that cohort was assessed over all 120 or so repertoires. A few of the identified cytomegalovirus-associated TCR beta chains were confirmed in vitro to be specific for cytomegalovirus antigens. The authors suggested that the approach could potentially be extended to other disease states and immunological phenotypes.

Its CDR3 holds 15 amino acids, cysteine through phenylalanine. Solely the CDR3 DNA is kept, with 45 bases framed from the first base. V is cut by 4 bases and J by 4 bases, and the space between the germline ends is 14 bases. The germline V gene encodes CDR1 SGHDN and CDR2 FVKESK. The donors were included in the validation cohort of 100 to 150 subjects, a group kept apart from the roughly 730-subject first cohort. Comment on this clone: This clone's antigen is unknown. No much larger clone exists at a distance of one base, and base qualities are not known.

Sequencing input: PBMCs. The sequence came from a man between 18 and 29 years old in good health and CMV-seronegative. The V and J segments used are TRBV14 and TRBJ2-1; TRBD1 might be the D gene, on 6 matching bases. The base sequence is TGTGCCAGCAGCCTAATTGGGGACATGTACAATGAGCAGTTCTTC. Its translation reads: CASSLIGDMYNEQFF. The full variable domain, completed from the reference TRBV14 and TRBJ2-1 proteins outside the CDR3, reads EAGVTQFPSHSVIEKGQTVTLRCDPISGHDNLYWYRRVMGKEIKFLLHFVKESKQDESGMPNNRFLAERTGGTYSTLKVQPAELEDSGVYFCASSLIGDMYNEQFFGPGTRLTVL.